A single sample gave rise to the 27 T cell receptor beta chains below, sequenced in a study of shared clonotypes between healthy human individuals. Data came from immunoSEQ multiplex PCR; TCRdb stores just in-frame clones and leaves some out. The top ten clones hold around 12% of a sample with fewer than 600,000 clones, just over 75% of them seen once. The sample consisted of PBMCs. The receptors come from a middle-aged woman in good health. Some clones in this sample may be carry-over from other donors' samples.

This clone turned up a few times. Here the CDR3 reads CASSLVTIEDTEAFF. Here the CDR3 DNA reads TGCGCCAGCAGCTTGGTTACCATTGAGGACACTGAAGCTTTCTTT. The chain uses TRBV5-1 and TRBJ1-1; D not resolved. Germline CDR1 is SGHRS and CDR2 is YFSETQ. Trimming took off 0 bases at V and 3 bases at J, with 12 bases between the two ends. The CDR3 is made up of 15 amino acids.

The chain is built from TRBV27 and TRBJ2-3; TRBD1 agrees at 9 bases. The CDR3 contains 15 residues. CDR1 MNHEY and CDR2 SMNVEV come from the germline V gene (reference sequence). V dropped 7 bases and J dropped 4; count of bases not matched to a gene: 9. The CDR3, as DNA: TGTGCCAGCACCCTCGGGACAGGGAGGTCAGATACGCAGTATTTT. Amino acid sequence: CASTLGTGRSDTQYF.

The V call is TRBV5-1, the J call TRBJ2-7; a possible D gene is TRBD1 (6 bases). Trimming shortened V by 3 bases and J by 5 bases, and 15 bases separated the two germline ends. Germline CDR1 reads SGHRS; CDR2 reads YFSETQ. The CDR3 sequence is 14 residues long. CDR3 DNA sequence: TGCGCCAGCAGCTCTCCAATACAGGGCCACGAGCAGTACTTC. It encodes CASSSPIQGHEQYF.

The chain carries TRBV5-1 and TRBJ2-5; D possibly corresponds to TRBD2 (6 bases). This CDR3 region has 14 residues. Looked up from germline, CDR1 is SGHRS and CDR2 is YFSETQ. Between the trimmed V and J ends, which lost 4 bases and 0 bases, there was a span of 10 bases. This CDR3 is CASSPAGNQETQYF. The CDR3 DNA is TGCGCCAGCAGCCCCGCGGGGAACCAAGAGACCCAGTACTTC.

This clone came up a few times. The chain couples TRBV5-1 to TRBJ1-5; TRBD1 agrees at 9 bases. Germline CDR1 SGHRS, CDR2 YFSETQ. This CDR3 has 14 residues. The junction had 6 bases not matched to a gene; V was cut back by 4 bases and J by 7 bases. CDR3 sequence: CASSIDRGSQPQHF. CDR3 nucleotide sequence: TGCGCCAGCAGCATCGACAGGGGGAGCCAGCCCCAGCATTTT. Drawing the rest from reference TRBV5-1 and TRBJ1-5, the complete variable domain is KAGVTQTPRYLIKTRGQQVTLSCSPISGHRSVSWYQQTPGQGLQFLFEYFSETQRNKGNFPGRFSGRQFSNSRSEMNVSTLELGDSALYLCASSIDRGSQPQHFGDGTRLSIL.

V usage is TRBV11-1 and J usage is TRBJ2-7; unclear D gene. Germline values: CDR1 SGHAT, CDR2 FQDESV (reference sequence). Trimming pared 1 base from V and 12 bases from J, leaving 16 bases between. CDR3 length: 13 residues. CDR3 sequence: CASSLGVGPRPYF. The CDR3 DNA reads as TGTGCCAGCAGCTTAGGGGTTGGGCCCAGGCCGTACTTC. Combining the CDR3 with reference TRBV11-1 and TRBJ2-7 gives the whole variable domain EAEVAQSPRYKITEKSQAVAFWCDPISGHATLYWYRQILGQGPELLVQFQDESVVDDSQLPKDRFSAERLKGVDSTLKIQPAELGDSAMYLCASSLGVGPRPYFGPGTRLTVT.

This rearrangement joins TRBV30 to TRBJ1-3; possible D gene TRBD1, 6 bases. The CDR3 has 16 residues. Trimming left V 2 bases short and J 0 bases short, with 14 bases between. Germline loops: CDR1 GTSNPN, CDR2 SVGIG (reference sequence). DNA of the CDR3: TGTGCCTGGAGTAGGTACGGGGGGCTCTCTGGAAACACCATATATTTT. This translates into CAWSRYGGLSGNTIYF. Using reference TRBV30 and TRBJ1-3 for the parts outside the CDR3, the full variable domain is SQTIHQWPATLVQPVGSPLSLECTVEGTSNPNLYWYRQAAGRGLQLLFYSVGIGQISSEVPQNLSASRPQDRQFILSSKKLLLSDSGFYLCAWSRYGGLSGNTIYFGEGSWLTVV.

The chain employs TRBV28 and TRBJ2-7; the D gene is possibly TRBD2 (7 bases). Germline V CDR1 and CDR2: MDHEN, SYDVKM. V dropped 6 bases and J dropped 9 bases, with 30 bases sitting between them. The CDR3 extends over 17 amino acids. The CDR3 reads CASSSLKGGKKRLGQYF. The CDR3 DNA is TGTGCCAGCAGCTCATTAAAGGGGGGGAAAAAGCGCCTTGGGCAGTACTTC.

To note about this clone: Germline is not matched at one junction end, which may reflect a read error. The gene calls are TRBV7-7 and TRBJ2-7; TRBD1 agrees at 8 bases. The germline gives CDR1 SSHAT, CDR2 FNYEAQ (reference sequence). The CDR3 has 13 amino acids. The CDR3 DNA reads TGTGCTAGCAGCCCGGGACAGGCACACGAGCAGTACTTC. This codes for CASSPGQAHEQYF.

The CDR3 is CASSTPTSGRTVGSYEQYF. CDR3 in DNA: TGTGCCAGCAGCACGCCAACTAGCGGGAGAACGGTAGGCTCCTACGAGCAGTACTTC. The rearrangement uses TRBV7-8 and TRBJ2-7, with 11 bases identical to TRBD2. This CDR3 has 19 amino acids. The V gene's germline CDR1 is SGHVS and CDR2 FQNEAQ. Trimming took 5 bases from V and 0 from J; bases not matched to a gene: 15. Using reference TRBV7-8 and TRBJ2-7 for the parts outside the CDR3, the full variable domain is GAGVSQSPRYKVAKRGQDVALRCDPISGHVSLFWYQQALGQGPEFLTYFQNEAQLDKSGLPSDRFFAERPEGSVSTLKIQRTQQEDSAVYLCASSTPTSGRTVGSYEQYFGPGTRLTVT.

This rearrangement joins TRBV6-5 to TRBJ2-3, with 7 bases lining up with TRBD1. V was clipped by 7 bases and J by 1 base; unmatched bases: 8. Germline CDR1 reads MNHEY; CDR2 reads SVGAGI. This CDR3 comprises 15 residues. The CDR3 is CASTGSQGGTDTQYF. CDR3 DNA: TGTGCCAGCACCGGGTCTCAGGGGGGCACAGATACGCAGTATTTT.

This clone showed up just a few times. V gene TRBV11-2 combines with J gene TRBJ2-5, with a tentative D call TRBD1 (5 bases). V was trimmed by 5 bases and J by 2 bases, leaving 12 bases between them. Per the germline V gene, CDR1 is SGHAT and CDR2 is FQNNGV. The CDR3 runs to 14 residues. CDR3 sequence (DNA): TGTGCCAGCAGCCTGCAGGGCGGACAAGAGACCCAGTACTTC. It translates to CASSLQGGQETQYF.

The V gene is TRBV28, the J gene TRBJ2-7; TRBD2 agrees at 10 bases. This CDR3 has 14 amino acids. Germline V CDR1 and CDR2: MDHEN, SYDVKM. With V trimmed by 2 bases and J by 12 bases, 10 bases remained unmatched. Here the CDR3 reads CASSLTGLAPVLYF. In DNA, the CDR3 is TGTGCCAGCAGTTTAACGGGACTAGCGCCCGTGTTGTACTTC.

The chain recombines TRBV5-1 with TRBJ2-5, with D perhaps assigned TRBD1 or TRBD2 (5 bases each). V lost 4 bases and J lost 1, with 17 bases in between. The CDR3 covers 16 residues. In germline, CDR1 is SGHRS, CDR2 YFSETQ. The CDR3, as DNA: TGCGCCAGCAGCCTGATGGGGCACGGGATCCAAGAGACCCAGTACTTC. Protein sequence: CASSLMGHGIQETQYF.

This chain connects TRBV15 to TRBJ2-4; TRBD1 or TRBD2 may be the D gene (5 bases each). CDR3 length: 13 amino acids. Deletions cut 4 bases from V and 8 bases from J, with 12 bases between. Germline V gene sequence: CDR1 LNHNV, CDR2 YYDKDF (reference sequence). The CDR3 here is CATSMGLGDIQYF. The CDR3, as DNA: TGTGCCACCAGCATGGGCCTGGGGGACATTCAGTACTTC.

This clone was counted once. The chain employs TRBV5-1 and TRBJ2-3, with a tentative D call TRBD2 (6 bases). The V gene lost 4 bases and the J gene lost 5 bases, with 14 bases spanning the gap. This CDR3 comprises 14 residues. Germline V lookup: CDR1 SGHRS, CDR2 YFSETQ. DNA of the CDR3: TGCGCCAGCAGCGTTAGCGGATCCGGAGATACGCAGTATTTT. Translated: CASSVSGSGDTQYF.

The chain is built from TRBV15 and TRBJ1-5, with TRBD1 identical over 7 bases. V shed 5 bases, J shed 2 bases, and the junction held 15 bases outside the gene matches. This CDR3 is built from 18 residues. Per the germline V gene, CDR1 is LNHNV and CDR2 is YYDKDF (reference sequence). Here the CDR3 reads CATSAPGQWVEGNQPQHF. The CDR3 DNA follows: TGTGCCACCAGCGCACCGGGACAGTGGGTAGAGGGCAATCAGCCCCAGCATTTT.

This clone is a singleton in its sample. V and J are TRBV30 and TRBJ2-3; 7 nucleotides line up with TRBD1. Unmatched junction bases numbered 0, after V lost 2 bases and J lost 4 bases. This CDR3 spans 12 amino acids. Germline V gene lookup returns CDR1 GTSNPN and CDR2 SVGIG (reference sequence). CDR3 residues: CAWSTGADTQYF. CDR3 DNA: TGTGCCTGGAGTACAGGGGCAGATACGCAGTATTTT.

The J gene is TRBJ2-5, the V gene TRBV7-6; D gene unclear. CDR1 SGHVS and CDR2 FNYEAQ come from the germline V gene. This CDR3 spans 11 amino acids. V shed 3 bases and J shed 5 bases, with 4 bases lying between them. Here the CDR3 DNA reads TGTGCCAGCAGCTTTGGCGAGACCCAGTACTTC. Protein sequence: CASSFGETQYF.

Points on this clone: Other DNA sequences in the sample encode the same CDR3. The rearrangement links TRBV18 to TRBJ2-7; TRBD1 aligns across 7 bases. The CDR3 totals 14 residues. V lost 2 bases, J lost 0 bases, and 1 base stayed unmatched. Looked up from germline, CDR1 is KGHSH and CDR2 is LQKENI. The CDR3 spells CASSPGTASYEQYF. CDR3 nucleotides: TGTGCCAGCTCACCAGGGACAGCCTCCTACGAGCAGTACTTC.

This chain uses TRBV29-1 with TRBJ2-2; TRBD2 aligns across 7 bases. V shed 6 bases and J 2 bases; nucleotides not matched to a gene: 6. Germline assignment: CDR1 SQVTM and CDR2 ANQGSEA. There are 14 residues in the CDR3. CDR3 coding DNA: TGCAGCGTCCGACTAGCACCAAACACCGGGGAGCTGTTTTTT. Amino acid sequence: CSVRLAPNTGELFF.

This clone was seen a few times. The V gene is TRBV7-8, the J gene TRBJ2-5; 7 bases are a match to TRBD1. Per the germline V gene, CDR1 is SGHVS and CDR2 is FQNEAQ. V dropped 4 bases and J dropped 3; count of bases not matched to a gene: 5. The CDR3 extends over 14 amino acids. The CDR3 sequence is CASSYNTGEETQYF. In nucleotides, the CDR3 is TGTGCCAGCAGCTACAACACAGGGGAAGAGACCCAGTACTTC.

This clone was observed a handful of times. J is TRBJ1-2 and V is TRBV21-1; the tabulated D call, TRBD1, remains unverified against the DNA. TRBV21-1 is deemed a pseudogene. The CDR3 sequence is 16 residues long. This CDR3 reads CASSKKGTAVFVGYTF. The CDR3 nucleotides are TGTGCCAGCAGCAAAAAGGGGACAGCAGTTTTTGTGGGCTACACCTTC.

V gene TRBV19 combines with J gene TRBJ2-1; 9 bases match TRBD2. Losses at the gene ends were 3 bases for V and 2 bases for J; bases not matched to a gene: 2. The germline CDR1 and CDR2 sequences are LNHDA and SQIVND (reference sequence). CDR3 size: 15 residues. The CDR3 bases are TGTGCCAGTAGTATGACTAGCGGAACCTACAATGAGCAGTTCTTC. Amino acids: CASSMTSGTYNEQFF.

V usage is TRBV5-1 and J usage is TRBJ2-7; D is perhaps TRBD1 (5 bases). CDR1 SGHRS and CDR2 YFSETQ come from the germline V gene. The CDR3 is 14 amino acids. V lost 4 bases to trimming and J lost 5 bases, with 16 bases between them. The CDR3 nucleotides read TGCGCCAGCAGCCTTGCAGGGTGGGCGAACGAGCAGTACTTC. Protein product: CASSLAGWANEQYF.

The chain links TRBV27 to TRBJ2-1; 7 bases are a match to TRBD2. CDR1 MNHEY and CDR2 SMNVEV come from the germline V gene (reference sequence). CDR3 length equals 15 residues. Trimming at V came to 4 bases and at J to 7 bases, leaving 10 bases not matched to a gene. CDR3 sequence: CASSWGGSLLNEQFF. DNA of the CDR3: TGTGCCAGCAGTTGGGGCGGGAGCTTACTTAATGAGCAGTTCTTC.

The CDR3, as DNA: TGTGCCACCGGGTTGTACACTGAAGCTTTCTTT. Protein: CATGLYTEAFF. The V call is TRBV2, the J call TRBJ1-1; D not resolved. Germline values: CDR1 SNHLY, CDR2 FYNNEI. This CDR3 spans 11 amino acids. V lost 10 bases and J 3 bases, leaving 9 bases between the germline ends.